The entry below gives a single T cell receptor beta chain sequence along with its context. The data originate from a study of blood T cell repertoires in COVID-19. Study at large: Sites across the United States, Italy and Spain contributed samples from acute and convalescent COVID-19.

Produced via immunoSEQ multiplex PCR; TCRdb's table is partial and in-frame only. The table has around 140,000 clones, 86% seen once. The age range of participants was about 18 to 89 years, with residence in about 25 US areas. Recovered status applied to Cohort 3 donors who had two consecutive negative PCRs. It also applied to those with clearance or with symptom resolution. This receptor was identified in a man aged 50 to 60 who had recovered from COVID-19. Sample: PBMCs or T cells enriched from blood (not recorded which).

This CDR3 reads CASSVGHLYGYTF. DNA of the CDR3: TGCGCCAGCAGCGTCGGACACCTCTATGGCTACACCTTC. The rearrangement joins TRBV4-3 to TRBJ1-2; perhaps TRBD1 as D (5 bases). This CDR3 is 13 amino acids long. Germline V gene data show CDR1 as LGHNA and CDR2 as YSLEER. V gave up 5 bases and J gave up 4 bases, with 11 bases separating them.